Presented here are 5 T cell receptor beta chains from one specimen sequenced in a study of long-term antiretroviral therapy in people with HIV. It was version v3.0 of the immunoSEQ assay that was run at survey level. Sequencing used immunoSEQ multiplex PCR; TCRdb keeps in-frame clones, though not all of them. Of approximately 30,000 clones listed, approximately 86% were seen once; the top ten hold 7.5% to 9.5%. The sequenced sample was unsorted PBMCs, obtained 3 years after starting antiretroviral therapy. The receptor source for this set is a man in his forties or fifties with HIV.

The chain couples TRBV11-1 to TRBJ2-1; D gene ambiguous. From germline, CDR1 is SGHAT and CDR2 FQDESV (reference sequence). The CDR3 sequence is 14 residues long. V was clipped by 1 base and J by 11 bases, with 15 bases between them. The CDR3 sequence: CASSLGGTGGKQFF. Here the CDR3 DNA reads TGTGCCAGCAGCTTAGGGGGTACGGGTGGGAAGCAGTTCTTC.

The chain joins TRBV19 to TRBJ2-2; the D gene is possibly TRBD1 (6 bases). The CDR3 is made up of 15 amino acids. Germline-derived CDR1 and CDR2 are LNHDA and SQIVND (reference sequence). V lost 5 bases and J lost 1, with 11 bases in between. The CDR3 DNA sequence: TGTGCCAGTAGTGCACAGGGTGGGAACACCGGGGAGCTGTTTTTT. Amino acid sequence: CASSAQGGNTGELFF.

The V gene is TRBV27, the J gene TRBJ1-5; D ambiguous. Germline loops: CDR1 MNHEY, CDR2 SMNVEV (reference sequence). Trimming pared 3 bases from V and 4 bases from J, leaving 7 bases between. The CDR3 loop spans 13 amino acids. The CDR3 sequence is CASSFLSNQPQHF. In DNA, the CDR3 is TGTGCCAGCAGTTTCCTTTCTAATCAGCCCCAGCATTTT.

This clone was observed a handful of times. CDR3 protein: CASGKSGNTIYF. The CDR3 DNA reads TGTGCCAGCGGTAAATCTGGAAACACCATATATTTT. The chain employs TRBV2 and TRBJ1-3; D not certain. Germline V gives CDR1 SNHLY, CDR2 FYNNEI. This CDR3 is 12 amino acids long. Trimming took 8 bases from V and 1 from J, leaving 6 bases between them.

This sequence joins TRBV7-9 and TRBJ2-1; no definite D call. The CDR3 is made up of 16 amino acids. CDR1 is SEHNR, CDR2 FQNEAQ, per germline (reference sequence). The V and J ends lost 3 bases and 0 bases respectively, with 12 bases between them. The CDR3 DNA follows: TGTGCCAGCAGCTTCGGCAAGGTGAGCTCCTACAATGAGCAGTTCTTC. Translating it yields CASSFGKVSSYNEQFF.